This T cell receptor (beta chain) was documented in a study of blood T cell repertoires in COVID-19. Study-level information: From the United States, Italy and Spain came samples of acute and convalescent COVID-19. From T cells, B-cell-depleted T cells, or PBMCs came the material, which was cDNA or gDNA.

Germline trimming cut 4 bases from V and 1 base from J; bases unmatched to any gene: 9. The CDR3 contains 16 residues. CDR1 and CDR2 from the germline V gene are SGHRS and YFSETQ. Source study methods: Reference gene primers were amplified, and this amplification served to estimate nucleated cell counts. Profiling relied on immunoSEQ multiplex PCR, and the TCRdb table lists in-frame clones only, not all of them. Clone size and V and J calls were adopted from that table, with D and trimming inferred from the DNA. The table lists approximately 71,000 clones, 88% of them singletons. This sequence was found in a human donor in a cohort sampled during active COVID-19. Source material: peripheral blood. This sequence joins TRBV5-1 and TRBJ1-1; 8 nucleotides match TRBD1. The CDR3 bases are TGCGCCAGCAGCATTATACAGGGGGGTGGGAACACTGAAGCTTTCTTT. As protein: CASSIIQGGGNTEAFF.